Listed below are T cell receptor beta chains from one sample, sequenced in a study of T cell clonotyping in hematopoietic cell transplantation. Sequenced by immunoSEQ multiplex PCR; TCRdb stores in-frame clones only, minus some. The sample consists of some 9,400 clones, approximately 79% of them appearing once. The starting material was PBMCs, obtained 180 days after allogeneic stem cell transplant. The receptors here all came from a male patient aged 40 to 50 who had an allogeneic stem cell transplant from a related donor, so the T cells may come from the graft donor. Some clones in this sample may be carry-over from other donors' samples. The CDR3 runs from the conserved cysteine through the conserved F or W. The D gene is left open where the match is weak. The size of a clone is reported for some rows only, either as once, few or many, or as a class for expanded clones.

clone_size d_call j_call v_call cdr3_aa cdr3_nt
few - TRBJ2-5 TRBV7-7 CASSFGGGETQYF TGTGCCAGCAGCTTCGGGGGAGGAGAGACCCAGTACTTC
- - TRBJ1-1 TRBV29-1 CSVGKATNTEAFF TGCAGCGTGGGAAAGGCGACGAACACTGAAGCTTTCTTT
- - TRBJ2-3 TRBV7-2 CASSLGGPGTQYF TGTGCCAGCAGCTTAGGGGGCCCCGGTACGCAGTATTTT
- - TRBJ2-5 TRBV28 CASSPNTGRRGQETQYF TGTGCCAGCAGTCCCAACACAGGGCGGAGGGGGCAAGAGACCCAGTACTTC
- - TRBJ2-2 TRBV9 CASSRRDNTGELFF TGTGCCAGCAGCCGCAGGGACAACACCGGGGAGCTGTTTTTT
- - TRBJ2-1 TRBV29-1 CSVGQDGLEQFF TGCAGCGTTGGCCAGGACGGATTAGAGCAGTTCTTC
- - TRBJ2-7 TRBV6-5 CASSSLGRPEWQYF TGTGCCAGCAGTTCCCTGGGCAGGCCCGAGTGGCAGTACTTC
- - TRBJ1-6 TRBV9 CASSVETGRPLHF TGTGCCAGCAGCGTAGAAACGGGGAGGCCCCTCCACTTT
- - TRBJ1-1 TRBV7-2 CASSLPDSTEAFF TGTGCCAGCAGCTTACCAGACAGCACTGAAGCTTTCTTT
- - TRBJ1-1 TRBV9 CASSVWVNTEAFF TGTGCCAGCAGCGTTTGGGTTAACACTGAAGCTTTCTTT
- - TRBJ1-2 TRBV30 CAWSAGNYGYTF TGTGCCTGGAGCGCCGGGAACTATGGCTACACCTTC
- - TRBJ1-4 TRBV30 CAWIGSATNEKLFF TGTGCCTGGATTGGGTCAGCAACTAATGAAAAACTGTTTTTT
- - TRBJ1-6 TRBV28 CASSPFRENSPLHF TGTGCCAGCAGTCCTTTCCGGGAAAATTCACCCCTCCACTTT
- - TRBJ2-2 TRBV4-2 CASSPSNTGELFF TGTGCCAGCAGCCCTTCGAACACCGGGGAGCTGTTTTTT
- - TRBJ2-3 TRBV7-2 CASNQRRGGMDTQYF TGTGCCAGCAACCAACGGAGGGGGGGGATGGATACGCAGTATTTT
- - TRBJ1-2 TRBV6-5 CASSRDGGYGYTF TGTGCCAGCAGCCGCGACGGGGGATATGGCTACACCTTC
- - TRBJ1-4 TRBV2 CASSAEGLSSEKLFF TGTGCCAGCAGTGCTGAGGGCCTCAGTAGCGAAAAACTGTTTTTT
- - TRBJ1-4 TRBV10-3 CATGAGAREKLFF TGTGCCACCGGCGCGGGGGCTCGAGAAAAACTGTTTTTT
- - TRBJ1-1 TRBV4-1 CASSQVKAGYTEAFF TGCGCCAGCAGCCAAGTTAAGGCCGGCTACACTGAAGCTTTCTTT
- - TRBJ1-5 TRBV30 CAWGTYRASGQPQHF TGTGCCTGGGGTACCTACCGGGCCTCCGGGCAGCCCCAGCATTTT
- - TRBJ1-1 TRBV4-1 CASSQDGVKGTEAFF TGCGCCAGCAGCCAAGACGGTGTTAAGGGAACTGAAGCTTTCTTT
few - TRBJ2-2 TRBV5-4 CATAEVGRANTGELFF TGTGCCACGGCGGAGGTGGGGCGGGCGAACACCGGGGAGCTGTTTTTT
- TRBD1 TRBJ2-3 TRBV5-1 CASNSQGQITDTQYF TGCGCCAGCAATTCCCAGGGACAGATAACAGATACGCAGTATTTT
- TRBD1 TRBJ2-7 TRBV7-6 CASSYTGVHEQYF TGTGCCAGCAGCTATACAGGGGTCCACGAGCAGTACTTC
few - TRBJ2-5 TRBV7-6 CASSLIQETQYF TGTGCCAGCAGCTTAATCCAAGAGACCCAGTACTTC
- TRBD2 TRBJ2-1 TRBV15 CATSRVALAGDNEQFF TGTGCCACCAGCAGAGTCGCACTAGCGGGAGACAATGAGCAGTTCTTC
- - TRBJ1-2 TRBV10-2 CASLGGERNNYGYTF TGCGCCAGCCTTGGGGGCGAGCGGAATAACTATGGCTACACCTTC
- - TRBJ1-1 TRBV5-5 CASSLEPSLNTEAFF TGTGCCAGCAGCTTGGAGCCATCCCTGAACACTGAAGCTTTCTTT
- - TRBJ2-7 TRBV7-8 CASSWTESSYEQYF TGTGCCAGCAGCTGGACAGAGAGCTCCTACGAGCAGTACTTC
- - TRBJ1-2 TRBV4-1 CASSQVGGSYGYTF TGCGCCAGCAGCCAAGTTGGGGGTTCCTATGGCTACACCTTC
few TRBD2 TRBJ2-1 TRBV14 CASSQAPPGLGDSEQFF TGTGCCAGCAGCCAAGCCCCGCCGGGACTAGGTGACAGTGAGCAGTTCTTC
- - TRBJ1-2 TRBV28 CASSLSGGGYTF TGTGCCAGCAGTTTAAGCGGTGGAGGCTACACCTTC
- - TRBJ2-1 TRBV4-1 CASSQATWGNEQFF TGCGCCAGCAGCCAGGCTACTTGGGGCAATGAGCAGTTCTTC
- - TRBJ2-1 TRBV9 CASSVAIGFEQFF TGTGCCAGCAGCGTAGCTATAGGGTTTGAGCAGTTCTTC
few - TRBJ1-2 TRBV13 CASSLGGGTINYGYTF TGTGCCAGCAGCTTAGGGGGGGGGACCATTAACTATGGCTACACCTTC
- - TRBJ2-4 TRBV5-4 CASSLDGGANIQYF TGTGCCAGCAGCTTGGATGGGGGGGCGAACATTCAGTACTTC
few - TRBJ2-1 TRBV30 CAWSVFLRLAYNEQFF TGTGCCTGGAGTGTATTTCTTCGGCTAGCCTACAATGAGCAGTTCTTC
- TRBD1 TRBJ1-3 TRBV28 CASRRQGETGNTIYF TGTGCCAGCAGAAGACAGGGGGAAACTGGAAACACCATATATTTT
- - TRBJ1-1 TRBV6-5 CASSYSPGLTTEAFF TGTGCCAGCAGTTACAGTCCAGGATTAACCACTGAAGCTTTCTTT
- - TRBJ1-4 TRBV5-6 CASSLASGALTNEKLFF TGTGCCAGCAGCTTGGCCAGCGGAGCCCTAACTAATGAAAAACTGTTTTTT
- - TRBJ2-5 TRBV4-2 CASSQYRLARETQYF TGTGCCAGCAGCCAATATAGGCTAGCGAGGGAGACCCAGTACTTC
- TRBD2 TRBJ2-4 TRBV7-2 CASRPGRLAGGRNIQYF TGTGCCAGCAGACCAGGAAGGCTGGCGGGGGGAAGAAACATTCAGTACTTC
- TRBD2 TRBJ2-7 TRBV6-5 CASSYFSGTVSYEQYF TGTGCCAGCAGTTACTTTAGCGGGACGGTCTCCTACGAGCAGTACTTC
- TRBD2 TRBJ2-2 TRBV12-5 CASGFGTGLAPPGELFF TGTGCTAGTGGTTTCGGGACGGGACTAGCGCCTCCCGGGGAGCTGTTTTTT
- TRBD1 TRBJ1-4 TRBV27 CASSSSRTGGKLFF TGTGCCAGCAGCTCTAGTCGGACAGGGGGAAAACTGTTTTTT
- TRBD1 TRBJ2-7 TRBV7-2 CASSLLPTGRYEQYF TGTGCCAGCAGCTTACTCCCGACAGGGCGCTACGAGCAGTACTTC
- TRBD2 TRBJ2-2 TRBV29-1 CSVEGVSTSGWAGELFF TGCAGCGTTGAAGGGGTCTCGACTAGCGGCTGGGCCGGGGAGCTGTTTTTT